This TCR beta chain was sequenced for a study of Ad26.COV2.S vaccination and SARS-CoV-2 variants. Treatment in this sample: around 19 received Ad26.COV2.S at low or high dose, single or two shots; roughly five received placebo; per-sample allocation not given. Sampling was performed 63 days after the first vaccine or placebo injection. Data came from immunoSEQ multiplex PCR; TCRdb stores just in-frame clones and leaves some out. The sample lists hundreds of thousands of clones, over 75% seen once, with around 3.5% in the top ten. CDR1 and CDR2 (germline): GTSNPN, SVGIG (reference sequence). This CDR3 contains 13 residues. V was cut by 1 base and J by 7 bases, with 12 bases left in between.

The source was peripheral blood, collected in a trial of Ad26.COV2.S vaccine versus placebo. This clonotype was obtained from a person aged 18-65 years who received the Ad26.COV2.S COVID-19 vaccine or a placebo. V gene TRBV30 combines with J gene TRBJ2-3, with D tentatively TRBD2 (5 bases). The CDR3 spells CAWSGGEGNTQYF. The CDR3 DNA reads as TGTGCCTGGAGTGGGGGTGAGGGCAATACGCAGTATTTT.